This T cell receptor beta chain was captured in a study of T cells in localized non-small cell lung cancer. Study outcomes and limitations: Blood T cell density predicted longer survival; adjacent-lung clonality, shorter. Adjacent uninvolved lung tissue had the highest T cell clonality, exceeding tumor. Adjacent lung tissue had a median roughly 52 of the top 100 clones found in the tumor.

Germline CDR1 reads SNHLY; CDR2 reads FYNNEI. Trimming left V 6 bases short and J 4 bases short, with 9 bases between. The CDR3 length is 12 residues. Sequencing was performed with immunoSEQ multiplex PCR; in TCRdb, only in-frame clones are kept and a portion is missing. Of tens of thousands of clones in the sample, 80% to 90% were seen once. As to this clone: What it binds is not known.

The chain joins TRBV2 to TRBJ2-5; a weak D match, TRBD1 (6 bases). This TCR came from a man aged 40 to 75 with stage I lung adenocarcinoma. The sample here was peripheral blood, taken before any cancer treatment. CDR3 sequence reads: CASSKGGETQYF. The CDR3 DNA sequence: TGTGCCAGCAGCAAAGGGGGAGAGACCCAGTACTTC.